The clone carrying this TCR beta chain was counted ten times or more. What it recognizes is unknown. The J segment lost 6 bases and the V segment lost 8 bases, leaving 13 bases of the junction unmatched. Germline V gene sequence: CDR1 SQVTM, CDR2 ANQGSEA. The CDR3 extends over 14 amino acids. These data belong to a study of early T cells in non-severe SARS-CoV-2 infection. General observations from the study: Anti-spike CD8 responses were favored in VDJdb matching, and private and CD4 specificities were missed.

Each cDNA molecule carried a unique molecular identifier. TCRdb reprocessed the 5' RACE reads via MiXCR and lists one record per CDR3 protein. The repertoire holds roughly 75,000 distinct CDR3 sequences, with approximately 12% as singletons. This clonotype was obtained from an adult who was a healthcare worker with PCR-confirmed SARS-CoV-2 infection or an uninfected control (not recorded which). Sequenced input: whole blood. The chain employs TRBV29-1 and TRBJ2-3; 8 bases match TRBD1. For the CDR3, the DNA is TGCAGCCCCGTGAACAGGGGGTTTAGCGATACGCAGTATTTT. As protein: CSPVNRGFSDTQYF.